In this sample, the clone carrying this TCR beta chain turned up a few times. Its cognate antigen is unknown. This specimen belongs to a study of cytomegalovirus exposure and HLA in healthy donors. Study-wide results and limits: Sequencing likely produced, as an artifact, a cluster of highly shared sequence variants.

It was with 60 Vbeta and 13 Jbeta primers that the PCR ran. Repertoires were generated with immunoSEQ multiplex PCR, while TCRdb's copy carries only in-frame clones and drops some. The repertoire holds about 110,000 clones, with less than 85% as singletons. CDR1 and CDR2 (germline): SGHRS, YFSETQ. The CDR3 has 14 residues. V gave up 2 bases and J gave up 8 bases, with 16 bases separating them. Source material: PBMCs. The J gene is TRBJ1-2, the V gene TRBV5-1; D is possibly TRBD1 (5 bases). The TCR originated in a man younger than 45 in good health and CMV-seropositive. This CDR3 reads CASSFGGLEGGYTF. The CDR3 region has the DNA TGCGCCAGCAGCTTCGGGGGTCTCGAGGGGGGCTACACCTTC.